Presented here are 20 T cell receptor beta chains from one specimen sequenced in a study of blood T cell repertoires in COVID-19. TCRdb keeps only in-frame clones here, not all; method: immunoSEQ multiplex PCR. The table shows 150,000 or so clones, with 80% to 90% occurring only once. The sequencing sample was made of peripheral blood. The receptors stem from a man older than 75 with acute or convalescent COVID-19.

This clone was counted only a few times. The rearrangement links TRBV7-8 to TRBJ2-2; 9 nucleotides match TRBD2. Looked up from germline, CDR1 is SGHVS and CDR2 is FQNEAQ. The CDR3 consists of 18 residues. V lost 5 bases to trimming and J lost 5 bases; unmatched junction nucleotides: 15. The CDR3 coding sequence is TGTGCCAGCAGCCTTATAGGTAGCGGGGGCTCGATAACCGGGGAGCTGTTTTTT. This sequence encodes CASSLIGSGGSITGELFF.

This clone was detected a few times. Other DNA sequences within the sample encode an identical CDR3. The chain is built from TRBV3-1 (or the pseudogene TRBV3-2) and TRBJ1-3, with D tentatively TRBD1 (6 bases). Trimming removed 3 bases from V and 4 bases from J, with 10 bases in between. CDR3 size: 14 residues. Per germline, CDR1 LGHDT and CDR2 YNNKEL (reference sequence). CDR3 region: CASSQQGTGNTIYF. In DNA, the CDR3 is TGTGCCAGCAGCCAGCAGGGGACGGGAAACACCATATATTTT.

This clone was detected only a few times. The CDR3 spells CSASSGAGNGYTF. The CDR3 DNA sequence: TGCAGTGCGAGTAGTGGGGCAGGGAATGGCTACACCTTC. The chain couples TRBV20-1 to TRBJ1-2; the D gene is possibly TRBD1 (5 bases). The length of the CDR3 is 13 residues. CDR1 and CDR2 from the germline V gene are DFQATT and SNEGSKA (reference sequence). Trimming took 6 bases from V and 6 from J, leaving 17 bases between them.

The chain joins TRBV30 to TRBJ2-7, with D unresolved. The V and J ends lost 3 bases and 7 bases respectively, with 19 bases between them. The length of the CDR3 is 14 residues. From germline, CDR1 is GTSNPN and CDR2 SVGIG (reference sequence). Written as DNA, the CDR3 is TGTGCCTGGAGCGGCCGCGACAACCCTACGGAGCAGTACTTC. Its translation is CAWSGRDNPTEQYF.

J is TRBJ2-3 and V is TRBV20-1; D call uncertain. The CDR3 spans 10 residues. V was cut by 8 bases and J by 4 bases, with 7 bases left in between. Germline loops: CDR1 DFQATT, CDR2 SNEGSKA (reference sequence). The CDR3 bases are TGCAGTCCCTCCGCAGATACGCAGTATTTT. Translating it yields CSPSADTQYF.

The gene calls are TRBV28 and TRBJ1-1; the match to TRBD1 covers 8 bases. This CDR3 has 15 residues. Germline CDR1 and CDR2: MDHEN and SYDVKM. J lost 8 bases, V lost 7 bases, and 15 bases had no gene match. CDR3 in amino acids: CASIQSGRGHGEAFF. The CDR3 region has the DNA TGTGCCAGCATCCAATCCGGCAGGGGGCATGGAGAAGCTTTCTTT.

Only a few counts were recorded for this clone. The rearrangement links TRBV5-1 to TRBJ1-5, with D possibly TRBD1 on 5 matching bases. CDR1 is SGHRS, CDR2 YFSETQ, per germline. CDR3 length: 14 residues. Trimming removed 4 bases at V and 2 bases at J, with 10 bases between. The CDR3 nucleotides are TGCGCCAGCAGCCCTGACAGTCGCAATCAGCCCCAGCATTTT. Encoded protein: CASSPDSRNQPQHF.

The chain joins TRBV7-9 to TRBJ2-7, with 11 positions matching TRBD1. There are 14 residues in the CDR3. Germline CDR1 and CDR2: SEHNR and FQNEAQ (reference sequence). V was pared by 8 bases and J by 5 bases, with 8 bases of the junction left unmatched. The CDR3 here is CASVRDRGYNEQYF. CDR3 in DNA: TGTGCCAGCGTCAGGGACAGGGGGTATAACGAGCAGTACTTC.

Comments on this clone: Sequence at one end of the junction differs from germline and may be a read error. This chain connects TRBV7-7 to TRBJ2-1; maybe TRBD1 (6 bases). The CDR3 totals 13 residues. Germline-derived CDR1 and CDR2 are SSHAT and FNYEAQ (reference sequence). CDR3 sequence reads: CASSTDRYNEQFF. The CDR3 bases are TGTGCTAGCAGCACCGACAGGTACAATGAGCAGTTCTTC. The full variable domain, with the rest looked up from reference TRBV7-7 and TRBJ2-1, is GAGVSQSPRYKVTKRGQDVTLRCDPISSHATLYWYQQALGQGPEFLTYFNYEAQPDKSGLPSDRFSAERPEGSISTLTIQRTEQRDSAMYRCASSTDRYNEQFFGPGTRLTVL.

This rearrangement joins TRBV28 to TRBJ1-1, with a possible D match to TRBD1 (5 bases). Germline assignment: CDR1 MDHEN and CDR2 SYDVKM. The V gene lost 7 bases and the J gene lost 5 bases, with 17 bases spanning the gap. The CDR3 totals 14 residues. CDR3 sequence reads: CASITPGGWTEAFF. The CDR3 DNA sequence: TGTGCCAGCATTACTCCGGGGGGTTGGACTGAAGCTTTCTTT.

In nucleotides, the CDR3 is TGTGCCAGCAGTGAACTGGGACTGTTTAATGAAAAACTGTTTTTT. It specifies CASSELGLFNEKLFF. This chain uses TRBV2 with TRBJ1-4; TRBD1 might be the D (5 bases). V was clipped by 2 bases and J by 4 bases, with 11 bases between them. Germline CDR1 is SNHLY and CDR2 is FYNNEI. The CDR3 sequence is 15 residues long.

The genes are TRBV19 and TRBJ2-7; 8 nucleotides align to TRBD2. The CDR3 is 14 residues long. Looked up from germline, CDR1 is LNHDA and CDR2 is SQIVND (reference sequence). V shed 6 bases and J 6 bases; nucleotides not matched to a gene: 10. The CDR3 sequence is CASRSTRTSLEQYF. CDR3 DNA: TGTGCCAGTAGATCAACCCGGACTAGCCTCGAGCAGTACTTC. Supplemented by reference TRBV19 and TRBJ2-7, the full variable domain reads DGGITQSPKYLFRKEGQNVTLSCEQNLNHDAMYWYRQDPGQGLRLIYYSQIVNDFQKGDIAEGYSVSREKKESFPLTVTSAQKNPTAFYLCASRSTRTSLEQYFGPGTRLTVT.

V is TRBV9 and J is TRBJ2-5; D unresolved. This CDR3 contains 14 residues. Looked up from germline, CDR1 is SGDLS and CDR2 is YYNGEE. V was trimmed by 4 bases and J by 2 bases, leaving 12 bases between them. CDR3 region: CASSPSSVQETQYF. The CDR3 DNA is TGTGCCAGCAGCCCCTCCTCGGTGCAAGAGACCCAGTACTTC.

CDR3 sequence: CASSLDEEYNSPLHF. In DNA, the CDR3 is TGTGCCAGCAGCTTAGATGAAGAGTATAATTCACCCCTCCACTTT. The rearrangement uses TRBV11-2 and TRBJ1-6; D unresolved. V was pared by 0 bases and J by 4 bases, with 7 bases between. This CDR3 has 15 residues. The germline CDR1 and CDR2 sequences are SGHAT and FQNNGV.

This rearrangement joins TRBV5-1 to TRBJ2-2; D ambiguous. Germline CDR1 SGHRS, CDR2 YFSETQ. V lost 0 bases to trimming and J lost 0 bases, with 9 bases between them. The CDR3 contains 16 residues. CDR3 protein: CASSLVAAPNTGELFF. Written as DNA, the CDR3 is TGCGCCAGCAGCTTGGTGGCCGCCCCGAACACCGGGGAGCTGTTTTTT.

The rearrangement links TRBV6-5 to TRBJ2-7; 9 bases map to TRBD1. Looked up from germline, CDR1 is MNHEY and CDR2 is SVGAGI. CDR3 size: 14 residues. V lost 7 bases to trimming and J lost 2 bases; unmatched junction nucleotides: 6. CDR3 protein: CASTPGQGPYEQYF. CDR3 DNA: TGTGCCAGCACCCCGGGACAGGGTCCCTACGAGCAGTACTTC.

The V call is TRBV2, the J call TRBJ1-5, with D perhaps matching TRBD1 (5 bases). In germline, CDR1 is SNHLY, CDR2 FYNNEI. Trimming cost V 6 bases and J 1 base, with 16 bases left between them. The CDR3 runs to 16 residues. The CDR3 is CASSIDSGTSNQPQHF. As DNA, the CDR3 is TGTGCCAGCAGCATCGACAGTGGTACGAGCAATCAGCCCCAGCATTTT.

CDR3 loop: CAWSGDSYNEQFF. For the CDR3, the DNA is TGTGCCTGGAGTGGGGACAGCTACAATGAGCAGTTCTTC. The V and J genes are TRBV30 and TRBJ2-1, with TRBD1 identical over 7 bases. The CDR3 contains 13 residues. CDR1 and CDR2 (germline): GTSNPN, SVGIG (reference sequence). V gave up 1 base and J gave up 3 bases; unmatched junction bases: 0.

The chain carries TRBV19 and TRBJ1-6; 11 positions agree with TRBD1. Germline CDR1 reads LNHDA; CDR2 reads SQIVND (reference sequence). Losses at the gene ends were 5 bases for V and 14 bases for J; bases not matched to a gene: 11. The CDR3 has 15 amino acids. In DNA, the CDR3 is TGTGCCAGTAGTCCCCGGGACAGGGGGACCCGGGCCCTCCACTTT. This translates into CASSPRDRGTRALHF. Combining the CDR3 with reference TRBV19 and TRBJ1-6 gives the whole variable domain DGGITQSPKYLFRKEGQNVTLSCEQNLNHDAMYWYRQDPGQGLRLIYYSQIVNDFQKGDIAEGYSVSREKKESFPLTVTSAQKNPTAFYLCASSPRDRGTRALHFGNGTRLTVT.

The chain recombines TRBV5-6 with TRBJ2-6; no clear D. The V gene lost 1 base and the J gene lost 0 bases, with 5 bases spanning the gap. Germline loops: CDR1 SGHDT, CDR2 YYEEEE. This CDR3 is 15 amino acids long. Here the CDR3 DNA reads TGTGCCAGCAGCTTGCGGAGCTCTGGGGCCAACGTCCTGACTTTC. This gives the protein CASSLRSSGANVLTF. The variable domain in full, completed from reference TRBV5-6 and TRBJ2-6, reads DAGVTQSPTHLIKTRGQQVTLRCSPKSGHDTVSWYQQALGQGPQFIFQYYEEEERQRGNFPDRFSGHQFPNYSSELNVNALLLGDSALYLCASSLRSSGANVLTFGAGSRLTVL.